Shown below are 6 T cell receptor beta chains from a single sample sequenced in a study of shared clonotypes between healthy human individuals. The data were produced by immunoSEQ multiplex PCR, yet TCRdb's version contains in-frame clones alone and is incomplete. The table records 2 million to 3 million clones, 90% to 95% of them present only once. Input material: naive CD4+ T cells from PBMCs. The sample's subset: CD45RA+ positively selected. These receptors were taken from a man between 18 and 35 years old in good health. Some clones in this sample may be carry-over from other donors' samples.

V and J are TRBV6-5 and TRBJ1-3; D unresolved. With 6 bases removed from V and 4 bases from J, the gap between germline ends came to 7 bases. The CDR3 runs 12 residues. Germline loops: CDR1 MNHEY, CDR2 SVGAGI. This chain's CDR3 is CASSSYGNTIYF. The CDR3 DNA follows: TGTGCCAGCAGCTCATACGGAAACACCATATATTTT.

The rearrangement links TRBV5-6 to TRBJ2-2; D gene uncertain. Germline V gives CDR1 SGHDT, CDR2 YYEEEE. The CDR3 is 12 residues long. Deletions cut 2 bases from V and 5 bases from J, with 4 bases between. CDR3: CASSFITGELFF. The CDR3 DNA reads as TGTGCCAGCAGCTTTATTACCGGGGAGCTGTTTTTT.

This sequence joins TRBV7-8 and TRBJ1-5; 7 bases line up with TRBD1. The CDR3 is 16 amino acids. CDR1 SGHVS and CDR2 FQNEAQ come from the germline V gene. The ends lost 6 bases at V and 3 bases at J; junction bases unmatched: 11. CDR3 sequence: CASRQGGIVDNQPQHF. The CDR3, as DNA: TGTGCCAGCAGGCAGGGGGGGATAGTGGACAATCAGCCCCAGCATTTT.

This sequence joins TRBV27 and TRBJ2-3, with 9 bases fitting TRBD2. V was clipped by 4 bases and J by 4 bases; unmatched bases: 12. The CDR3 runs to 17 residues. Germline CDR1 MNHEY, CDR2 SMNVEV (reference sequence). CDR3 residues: CASSSPRAGGPADTQYF. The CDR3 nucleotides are TGTGCCAGCAGTTCCCCCAGGGCGGGAGGGCCCGCAGATACGCAGTATTTT.

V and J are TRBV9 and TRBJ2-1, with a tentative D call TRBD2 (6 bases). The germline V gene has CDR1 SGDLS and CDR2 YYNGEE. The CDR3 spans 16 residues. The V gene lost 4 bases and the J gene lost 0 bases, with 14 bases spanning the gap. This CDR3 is CASSFRAGSSYNEQFF. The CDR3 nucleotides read TGTGCCAGCAGCTTTAGAGCGGGTAGCTCCTACAATGAGCAGTTCTTC.

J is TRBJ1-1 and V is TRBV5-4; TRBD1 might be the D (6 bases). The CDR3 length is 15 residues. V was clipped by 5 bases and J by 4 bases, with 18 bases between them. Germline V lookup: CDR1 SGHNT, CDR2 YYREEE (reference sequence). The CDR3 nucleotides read TGTGCCAGCAGTAATATTAGACTAGGGGGCACTGAAGCTTTCTTT. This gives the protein CASSNIRLGGTEAFF.